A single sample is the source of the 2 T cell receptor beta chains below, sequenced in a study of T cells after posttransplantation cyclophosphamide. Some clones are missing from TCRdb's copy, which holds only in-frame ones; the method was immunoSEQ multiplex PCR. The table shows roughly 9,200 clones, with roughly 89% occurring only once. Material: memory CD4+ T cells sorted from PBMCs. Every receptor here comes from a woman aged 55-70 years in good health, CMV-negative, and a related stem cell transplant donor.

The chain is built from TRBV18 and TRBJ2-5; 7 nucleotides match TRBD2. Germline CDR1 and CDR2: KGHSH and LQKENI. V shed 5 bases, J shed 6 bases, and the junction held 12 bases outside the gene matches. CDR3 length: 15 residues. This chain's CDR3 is CASSTLGGSRKTQYF. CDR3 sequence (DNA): TGTGCCAGCTCAACCCTCGGCGGGAGTAGGAAGACCCAGTACTTC.

Written as DNA, the CDR3 is TGTGCCAGCACCGAGGACAGGGGGCGAAAACAGCCCCAGCATTTT. It yields the protein CASTEDRGRKQPQHF. The rearrangement uses TRBV7-2 and TRBJ1-5; TRBD1 matches 11 bases. The germline V gene has CDR1 SGHTA and CDR2 FQGNSA. The CDR3 sequence is 15 residues long. The J segment lost 7 bases and the V segment lost 7 bases, leaving 9 bases of the junction unmatched.